The rows below give T cell receptor beta chains drawn from one sample of a study of blood T cell repertoires in COVID-19. Only in-frame clones appear in the TCRdb table, and some are missing; sequencing was by immunoSEQ multiplex PCR. This sample carries about 75,000 clones, 88% of them seen once, and the ten largest clones take roughly 20%. Sequenced input: peripheral blood. The receptors here all came from a human donor in a cohort sampled during active COVID-19. Each CDR3 is given with its conserved first and last residue. Each record gives: D gene, clone size, J gene, CDR3 length, V gene, CDR3 protein, CDR3 DNA. The D gene is left open where the match is weak. For some rows the clone size is stated as once, few or many, or as a class when expanded; others skip it.

TRBD1,-,TRBJ1-4,15,TRBV7-9,CASSLGTGLNEKLFF,TGTGCCAGCAGCTTGGGGACAGGGCTCAATGAAAAACTGTTTTTT
TRBD2,-,TRBJ2-1,16,TRBV5-5,CASSLVLLALGNEQFF,TGTGCCAGCAGCTTGGTATTACTAGCGTTGGGGAATGAGCAGTTCTTC
-,-,TRBJ1-1,11,TRBV12-3/TRBV12-4,CASSLTLGAFF,TGTGCCAGCAGTTTAACCCTCGGAGCTTTCTTT
-,-,TRBJ2-3,17,TRBV5-5,CASSLALGAVSTDTQYF,TGTGCCAGCAGCTTGGCCCTAGGGGCGGTTAGCACAGATACGCAGTATTTT
-,-,TRBJ1-1,14,TRBV10-3,CAISARGTDTEAFF,TGTGCCATCAGTGCGAGGGGGACCGACACTGAAGCTTTCTTT
-,-,TRBJ1-2,15,TRBV28,CASSPRRQAFYGYTF,TGTGCCAGCAGTCCCCGCCGGCAGGCGTTCTATGGCTACACCTTC
-,-,TRBJ1-6,14,TRBV19,CASSWAGNGSPLHF,TGTGCCAGTAGTTGGGCAGGGAACGGTTCACCCCTCCACTTT
-,-,TRBJ1-5,14,TRBV9,CASSVGTVNQPQHF,TGTGCCAGCAGCGTAGGGACAGTTAATCAGCCCCAGCATTTT
-,once,TRBJ2-7,12,TRBV7-2,CASSTQGYEQYF,TGTGCCAGCAGCACCCAGGGGTACGAGCAGTACTTC
TRBD2,-,TRBJ2-5,14,TRBV30,CAWSGLAEQETQYF,TGTGCCTGGAGCGGGCTAGCGGAACAAGAGACCCAGTACTTC
TRBD2,-,TRBJ2-3,17,TRBV4-3,CASSQDLRGVSTDTQYF,TGCGCCAGCAGCCAAGATCTGCGGGGGGTTAGCACAGATACGCAGTATTTT
-,-,TRBJ1-2,15,TRBV5-6,CASSLGPAVNYGYTF,TGTGCCAGCAGCTTGGGTCCCGCGGTGAACTATGGCTACACCTTC
TRBD1,-,TRBJ1-6,15,TRBV5-5,CASSLEGQGSSPLHF,TGTGCCAGCAGCTTGGAGGGACAGGGGAGTTCACCCCTCCACTTT
TRBD2,-,TRBJ2-1,18,TRBV4-2,CASSQDPEFGRVYNEQFF,TGTGCCAGCAGCCAAGACCCCGAGTTCGGGAGGGTCTACAATGAGCAGTTCTTC
TRBD1,once,TRBJ2-5,14,TRBV29-1,CSVGRQGAQETQYF,TGCAGCGTAGGGAGACAGGGGGCCCAAGAGACCCAGTACTTC
-,-,TRBJ1-2,12,TRBV12-3/TRBV12-4,CASSLTGYGYTF,TGTGCCAGCAGTTTAACAGGTTATGGCTACACCTTC
-,-,TRBJ1-3,16,TRBV7-9,CASSLAQGGTGNTIYF,TGTGCCAGCAGCTTAGCGCAAGGGGGAACTGGAAACACCATATATTTT
-,-,TRBJ1-6,12,TRBV25-1,CASSDSGITLHF,TGTGCCAGCAGTGACAGTGGTATCACCCTCCACTTT